The 14 T cell receptor beta chains listed next were all sequenced from one sample in a study of CD8+ T cells in alopecia areata. cDNA reverse transcribed from extracted RNA served as the sequencing template. Assay used: immunoSEQ multiplex PCR; TCRdb lists only in-frame clones, some missing. The sample carries about 210,000 clones, roughly two fifths recorded once. The treatment: oral pan-JAK inhibitor, 5-10 mg twice daily. The source material was CD4+ T cells sorted from blood, sampled at approximately week 30, from a patient treated with tofacitinib. Receptors originate from a human donor with alopecia areata.

The chain couples TRBV19 to TRBJ2-1, with TRBD2 as a possible D gene (6 bases). This CDR3 region has 13 residues. The V gene's germline CDR1 is LNHDA and CDR2 SQIVND (reference sequence). V shed 6 bases and J shed 7 bases, with 13 bases lying between them. The chain's CDR3 is CASSPRGGNEQFF. In DNA, the CDR3 is TGTGCCAGTAGCCCCCGTGGGGGGAATGAGCAGTTCTTC.

The genes are TRBV5-6 and TRBJ2-7, with D perhaps TRBD2 (6 bases). The V gene's germline CDR1 is SGHDT and CDR2 YYEEEE. Trimming pared 6 bases from V and 1 base from J, leaving 14 bases between. The length of the CDR3 is 14 residues. The CDR3 reads CASKAGGRSYEQYF. CDR3 DNA: TGTGCCAGCAAAGCAGGAGGGAGGTCCTACGAGCAGTACTTC.

This clone came up a few times. The V and J genes are TRBV7-9 and TRBJ1-4; D ambiguous. V lost 1 base and J 8 bases, leaving 14 bases between the germline ends. CDR3 size: 15 residues. CDR1 and CDR2 from the germline V gene are SEHNR and FQNEAQ (reference sequence). CDR3 DNA: TGTGCCAGCAGCTTAGATTATCGCCAGGAAGAAAAACTGTTTTTT. Translation gives CASSLDYRQEEKLFF.

The rearrangement links TRBV29-1 to TRBJ2-5, with 7 nucleotides matching TRBD1. The assigned J gene may be wrong: the sequence end matches TRBJ2-7 better. The length of the CDR3 is 13 residues. The V gene's germline CDR1 is SQVTM and CDR2 ANQGSEA. The CDR3 DNA reads TGCAGCGTTCGAGAGGGGGCTCTCTACGAGCAGTACTTC. This sequence encodes CSVREGALYEQYF.

This clone appeared a few times. The chain links TRBV30 to TRBJ1-2; 7 positions match TRBD1. CDR1 and CDR2 from the germline V gene are GTSNPN and SVGIG (reference sequence). CDR3 length: 15 residues. With 8 bases clipped from V and 4 bases from J, the junction kept 16 bases outside the gene matches. The CDR3 loop reads CARTGGYRDSYGYTF. The CDR3 bases are TGTGCCCGGACGGGAGGCTACCGGGACAGCTATGGCTACACCTTC.

This clone was seen a handful of times. The chain couples TRBV28 to TRBJ1-2; D is unresolved. The V gene's germline CDR1 is MDHEN and CDR2 SYDVKM. This CDR3 contains 13 residues. V shed 5 bases and J shed 7 bases, with 14 bases lying between them. The chain's CDR3 is CASSPAGVGGYTF. The CDR3 DNA is TGTGCCAGCAGTCCCGCCGGGGTGGGTGGCTACACCTTC.

The chain employs TRBV7-2 and TRBJ2-7, with D unclear. The CDR3 is 13 residues long. Looked up from germline, CDR1 is SGHTA and CDR2 is FQGNSA. V was shortened by 8 bases and J by 3 bases, with 14 bases between the two germline ends. The chain's CDR3 is CASSRGSNYEQYF. The CDR3 bases are TGTGCCAGCTCACGTGGGTCCAACTACGAGCAGTACTTC.

The J gene is TRBJ2-1, the V gene TRBV29-1; 7 bases map to TRBD1. From germline, CDR1 is SQVTM and CDR2 ANQGSEA. After removal of 5 bases from V and 3 bases from J, the junction contained 10 bases not matched to a gene. This CDR3 region has 15 residues. The CDR3 loop reads CSVHGDRAFYNEQFF. For the CDR3, the DNA is TGCAGCGTTCACGGAGACAGGGCCTTCTACAATGAGCAGTTCTTC.

The count of this clone is one. The V gene is TRBV15, the J gene TRBJ2-7; 7 positions agree with TRBD1. The CDR3 consists of 14 residues. CDR1 and CDR2 (germline): LNHNV, YYDKDF (reference sequence). V lost 3 bases and J lost 3; bases outside the gene matches: 5. CDR3 bases: TGTGCCACCAGCAGTCGGGACAGAGTCTACGAGCAGTACTTC. Its protein is CATSSRDRVYEQYF.

This clone was observed a handful of times. The rearrangement joins TRBV7-2 to TRBJ2-5; 9 nucleotides agree with TRBD1. In germline, CDR1 is SGHTA, CDR2 FQGNSA. There are 14 residues in the CDR3. V shed 4 bases, J shed 5 bases, and the junction held 5 bases outside the gene matches. CDR3 sequence: CASSSFGQGETQYF. The CDR3 DNA is TGTGCCAGCAGCTCCTTTGGACAGGGGGAGACCCAGTACTTC.

Here the CDR3 reads CASSLVPGWYEQYF. The CDR3 DNA follows: TGTGCCAGCAGTTTAGTCCCAGGGTGGTACGAGCAGTACTTC. The chain couples TRBV27 to TRBJ2-7, with a weak D call TRBD1 (5 bases). Germline V gives CDR1 MNHEY, CDR2 SMNVEV (reference sequence). The CDR3 sequence is 14 residues long. Trimming removed 2 bases from V and 4 bases from J, with 12 bases in between.

The chain recombines TRBV29-1 with TRBJ1-6; TRBD1 aligns across 8 bases. Germline V gene sequence: CDR1 SQVTM, CDR2 ANQGSEA. This CDR3 has 14 amino acids. V gave up 6 bases and J gave up 5 bases; unmatched junction bases: 6. The CDR3 DNA follows: TGCAGCGTGTCACAGGGGGAACATAATTCACCCCTCCACTTT. Translated, it gives CSVSQGEHNSPLHF. The complete variable domain, with remaining parts taken from reference TRBV29-1 and TRBJ1-6, reads SAVISQKPSRDICQRGTSLTIQCQVDSQVTMMFWYRQQPGQSLTLIATANQGSEATYESGFVIDKFPISRPNLTFSTLTVSNMSPEDSSIYLCSVSQGEHNSPLHFGNGTRLTVT.

The rearrangement uses TRBV11-2 and TRBJ1-1; no clear D. CDR3 length equals 15 residues. Germline V lookup: CDR1 SGHAT, CDR2 FQNNGV. With 1 base removed from V and 2 bases from J, the gap between germline ends came to 11 bases. Here the CDR3 reads CASSLGPGSNTEAFF. The CDR3 DNA sequence: TGTGCCAGCAGCTTAGGTCCAGGATCTAACACTGAAGCTTTCTTT. Looking up the rest from reference TRBV11-2 and TRBJ1-1 gives the full variable domain: EAGVAQSPRYKIIEKRQSVAFWCNPISGHATLYWYQQILGQGPKLLIQFQNNGVVDDSQLPKDRFSAERLKGVDSTLKIQPAKLEDSAVYLCASSLGPGSNTEAFFGQGTRLTVV.

The V and J genes are TRBV18 and TRBJ2-7, with a possible D match to TRBD1 (5 bases). The CDR3 length is 16 residues. The V gene's germline CDR1 is KGHSH and CDR2 LQKENI. V dropped 1 base and J dropped 1 base, with 14 bases sitting between them. DNA of the CDR3: TGTGCCAGCTCACCACTAGGACACGTAAATTCCTACGAGCAGTACTTC. Its protein product is CASSPLGHVNSYEQYF.